The text below deals with one TCR beta chain. The data belong to a study of shared clonotypes between healthy human individuals. Germline assignment: CDR1 LNHDA and CDR2 SQIVND (reference sequence). The CDR3 is made up of 13 amino acids. V shed 5 bases and J 2 bases; nucleotides not matched to a gene: 3. Using immunoSEQ multiplex PCR, the repertoire was profiled, and TCRdb retains in-frame clones only, with some absent. The sample consists of more than 2,000,000 clones, approximately 92% of them appearing once. Input material: naive CD4+ T cells sorted from blood. Subset reported: CD45RA+ positively selected. This clonotype originated in a man aged 18 to 29 in good health. The genes are TRBV19 and TRBJ2-7, with TRBD1 matching over 7 bases. CDR3 protein: CASSRDSPYEQYF. CDR3 DNA: TGTGCCAGTAGTCGGGACAGCCCCTACGAGCAGTACTTC. Supplemented by reference TRBV19 and TRBJ2-7, the full variable domain reads DGGITQSPKYLFRKEGQNVTLSCEQNLNHDAMYWYRQDPGQGLRLIYYSQIVNDFQKGDIAEGYSVSREKKESFPLTVTSAQKNPTAFYLCASSRDSPYEQYFGPGTRLTVT.